This T cell receptor (beta chain) came from a study of T cell repertoires in ileal Crohn's disease. Time point noted: neoterminal ileum biopsy at postoperative endoscopy, about 6 months after surgery. CDR1 is SQVTM and CDR2 is ANQGSEA in the germline V gene. The CDR3 runs 14 residues. The ends lost 5 bases at V and 2 bases at J; junction bases unmatched: 5. Generated by immunoSEQ multiplex PCR, the TCRdb table keeps only in-frame clones and is missing some. Among 55,000 to 65,000 clones listed, around 90% were seen once. The rearrangement uses TRBV29-1 and TRBJ1-3; TRBD1 matches at 8 bases. The sequence derives from an adult with Crohn's disease. The sequenced sample was ileal tissue. CDR3 sequence (DNA): TGCAGCGTTCGCCAGGGGGCTGCTGGAAACACCATATATTTT. Its translation is CSVRQGAAGNTIYF.